The present T cell receptor beta chain was sequenced within a study of blood T cell repertoires in COVID-19. Study-wide context: From the United States, Italy and Spain came samples of acute and convalescent COVID-19.

Original handling: Nucleated cell number was recorded as an estimate derived from reference gene primer amplification. Measured with immunoSEQ multiplex PCR; TCRdb has only the in-frame clones, and not every one. V, J and clone size are those of that table, while D and trimming were read from the DNA. In the table there are about 110,000 clones, 81% of which are singletons. This CDR3 comprises 17 residues. V was trimmed by 1 base and J by 0 bases, leaving 16 bases between them. Germline assignment: CDR1 LNHNV and CDR2 YYDKDF (reference sequence). The source is a man at least 80 years old with acute or convalescent COVID-19. Sequencing used peripheral blood. The rearrangement links TRBV15 to TRBJ2-7, with a possible D match to TRBD1 (7 bases). As DNA, the CDR3 is TGTGCCACCAGCAGAGCTGGTGCGGGACAGAGCTCCTACGAGCAGTACTTC. This sequence encodes CATSRAGAGQSSYEQYF.